This TCR beta chain was retrieved from a study of blood T cell repertoires in COVID-19 (TCRdb year 2020). In terms of the full investigation: Samples covering the acute and convalescent phases of COVID-19 were provided by collaborators in the United States, Italy and Spain. The prospective study material was composed of cDNA or gDNA derived from T cells, B-cell-depleted T cells, or PBMCs. Deeply sampled blood TCRbeta repertoires from subjects exposed to, actively infected with, or recovered from COVID-19 were included in the dataset. A freely available public database, intended as a resource for researchers studying the immune response to SARS-CoV-2, is where the repertoires were released. The samples were drawn from two sources: the first 160 participants of the ongoing ImmuneRACE study, and fewer than 1,500 subjects contributed by 6 global collaborators. The sample metadata nearly always contained a de-identified subject ID, COVID-19 status, age in years and sex. Where HLA class I and class II types were available, the types were taken from metadata supplied by the sample provider, not from assay-based typing. What the authors observed across the whole study: How much clinical and demographic metadata was included differed by source and by participant, and the metadata was provided uncurated.

From the germline V gene, CDR1 is SNHLY and CDR2 is FYNNEI. V ends up 5 bases short and J 7 bases short, with an unmatched junction base count of 9. From the cysteine up to the valine, the CDR3 has a length of 14 residues. The retained sequence is limited to the CDR3, 42 bases, with the frame set at the first base. Participants in the prospective study were aged about 18 to 95 years, lived in 20 to 30 United States geographic areas, and enrolled through a virtual design. To assign participants to cohorts, the prospective study relied on clinical history that participants themselves reported in a screening survey and a study questionnaire. Exposed participants had been in contact with someone with a PCR-confirmed or clinician-diagnosed COVID-19 case within 2 weeks of study entry. In the prospective study, mobile phlebotomists collected whole blood, serum and a nasopharyngeal or oropharyngeal swab from each participant. Prospective study participants could optionally give additional blood draws and questionnaires over a roughly two-month period. Before DNA extraction, prospective study blood samples were shipped either frozen or at room temperature.

TCRbeta CDR3 regions were amplified from genomic DNA by means of the immunoSEQ Assay, a bias-controlled multiplex PCR. The authors' analysis ran thus. Nucleated cell counts per sample were estimated from amplification of reference gene primers within the assay. Sequence reads were collapsed and filtered to measure the absolute abundance of every unique TCRbeta CDR3 rearrangement. For each sample, productive Simpson clonality was calculated by taking the square root of Simpson's diversity index across productive rearrangements. Here the immuneACCESS table is served through TCRdb, limited to in-frame sequences with V and J called. Missing clones are a known gap in these copies; in checked studies unresolved V genes cover under half, and the rest lacks a known reason. The V and J calls and clone size were taken over from that table, and D and trimming were inferred from the DNA. This sample is represented by hundreds of thousands of clones; 70% to 90% of them were singletons. The top ten clones comprise around 0.8% of the sample.

The sample holds a few counts of this clone. Which antigen it targets is not known. No qualities accompany the bases; no much larger clone lies one base away. The sample taken for sequencing was PBMCs or T cells enriched from blood (not recorded which). Rearrangement joined TRBV2 to TRBJ2-7, with TRBD1 identical over 9 junction bases. The receptor was isolated from a man aged 45-60 years who had been exposed to COVID-19. The sequenced DNA: TGTGCCAGCAGTTCGGGGACAGGGTTGAGAGAGCAGTACGTC. Its translation reads: CASSSGTGLREQYV.